Included here is one T cell receptor beta chain sequence, with context. Clones were read by immunoSEQ multiplex PCR, and TCRdb kept only the in-frame ones, dropping some. This sample has some 63,000 clones, with 75% to 90% found just once. Trimming took 2 bases from V and 2 from J, leaving 13 bases between them. There are 15 residues in the CDR3. Germline assignment: CDR1 SGHKS and CDR2 YYEKEE (reference sequence). The sample belongs to a study of OX40 agonist ivuxolimab in advanced cancers. The clonotype comes from an adult with an advanced solid tumor such as melanoma, head and neck, liver or kidney cancer. The rearrangement uses TRBV5-5 and TRBJ1-1, with unresolved D. Sequencing used CD4+ or CD8+ T cells sorted from blood, obtained in a trial of the OX40 agonist ivuxolimab. Here the CDR3 DNA reads TGTGCCAGCAGCTTAAGAGTCGGGCTTAACACTGAAGCTTTCTTT. Translated, it gives CASSLRVGLNTEAFF.